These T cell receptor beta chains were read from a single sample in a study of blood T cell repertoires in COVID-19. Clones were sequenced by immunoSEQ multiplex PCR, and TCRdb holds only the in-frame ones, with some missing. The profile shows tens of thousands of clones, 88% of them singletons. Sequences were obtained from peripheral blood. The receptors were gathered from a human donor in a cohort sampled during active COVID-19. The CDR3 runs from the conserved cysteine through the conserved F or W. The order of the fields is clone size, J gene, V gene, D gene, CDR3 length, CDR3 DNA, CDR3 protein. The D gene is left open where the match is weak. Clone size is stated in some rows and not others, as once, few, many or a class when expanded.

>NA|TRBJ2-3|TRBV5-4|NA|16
TGTGCCAGCAGCTTGGGAGGCGGGCAGGATACAGATACGCAGTATTTT
CASSLGGGQDTDTQYF
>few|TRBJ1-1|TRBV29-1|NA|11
TGCAGCGTTCGCGGGGACACTGAAGCTTTCTTT
CSVRGDTEAFF
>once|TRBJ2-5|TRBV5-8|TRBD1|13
TGTGCCAGTCCCGGGACAGGGCTAGAGACCCAGTACTTC
CASPGTGLETQYF
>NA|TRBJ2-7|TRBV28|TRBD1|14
TGTGCCAGCAGTGGACAGGGGGGCACCTACGAGCAGTACTTC
CASSGQGGTYEQYF
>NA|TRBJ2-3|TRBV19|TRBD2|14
TGTGCCAGTAGTCTGGGGACTAGTGCAGATACGCAGTATTTT
CASSLGTSADTQYF
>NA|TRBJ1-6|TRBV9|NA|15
TGTGCCAGCAGCGCCCCCGGCTCCTATAATTCACCCCTCCACTTT
CASSAPGSYNSPLHF
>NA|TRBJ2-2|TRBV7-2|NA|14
TGTGCCAGCAGCGGTCTGCCCGCGGTCGGGGAGCTGTTTTTT
CASSGLPAVGELFF
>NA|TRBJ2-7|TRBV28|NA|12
TGTGCCAGCAGTTTAGTAGGGGGCGAGCAGTACTTC
CASSLVGGEQYF
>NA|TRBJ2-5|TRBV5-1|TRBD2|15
TGCGCCAGCAGCTCGGTAGCGGGTGAGGGGGAGACCCAGTACTTC
CASSSVAGEGETQYF
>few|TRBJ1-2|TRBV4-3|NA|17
TGCGCCAGCAGCCAAGGGAAAACCTCAGGGGTCCACTATGGCTACACCTTC
CASSQGKTSGVHYGYTF
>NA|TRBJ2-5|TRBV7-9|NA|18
TGTGCCAGCAGCGAGCCCTTACAGGGAGCCAAGCACCAAGAGACCCAGTACTTC
CASSEPLQGAKHQETQYF
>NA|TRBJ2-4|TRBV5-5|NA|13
TGTGCCAGCAGCTTTTCAGGGGAAAACATTCAGTACTTC
CASSFSGENIQYF
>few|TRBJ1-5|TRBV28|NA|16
TGTGCCAGCAGTTCAAACTCCAGGGGTGGCAATCAGCCCCAGCATTTT
CASSSNSRGGNQPQHF
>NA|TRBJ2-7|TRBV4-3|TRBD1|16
TGCGCCAGCAGCCAACAAACCGGGACAGGGGGCTACGAGCAGTACTTC
CASSQQTGTGGYEQYF
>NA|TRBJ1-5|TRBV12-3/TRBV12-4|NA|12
TGTGCCAGCAGTTATGACGCGGGGGCCCAGCATTTT
CASSYDAGAQHF
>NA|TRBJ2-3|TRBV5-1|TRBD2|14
TGCGCCACCAGCCTAGCGGGGTTCGCAGATACGCAGTATTTT
CATSLAGFADTQYF
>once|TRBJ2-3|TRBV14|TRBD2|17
TGTGCCAGCAGCCTCCTCAGACTAGCGGGAGGGGGAGATACGCAGTATTTT
CASSLLRLAGGGDTQYF
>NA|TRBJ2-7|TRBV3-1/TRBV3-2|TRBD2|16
TGTGCCAGCAGCCAAGTCGCGGGGGGTCCAACCTACGAGCAGTACTTC
CASSQVAGGPTYEQYF